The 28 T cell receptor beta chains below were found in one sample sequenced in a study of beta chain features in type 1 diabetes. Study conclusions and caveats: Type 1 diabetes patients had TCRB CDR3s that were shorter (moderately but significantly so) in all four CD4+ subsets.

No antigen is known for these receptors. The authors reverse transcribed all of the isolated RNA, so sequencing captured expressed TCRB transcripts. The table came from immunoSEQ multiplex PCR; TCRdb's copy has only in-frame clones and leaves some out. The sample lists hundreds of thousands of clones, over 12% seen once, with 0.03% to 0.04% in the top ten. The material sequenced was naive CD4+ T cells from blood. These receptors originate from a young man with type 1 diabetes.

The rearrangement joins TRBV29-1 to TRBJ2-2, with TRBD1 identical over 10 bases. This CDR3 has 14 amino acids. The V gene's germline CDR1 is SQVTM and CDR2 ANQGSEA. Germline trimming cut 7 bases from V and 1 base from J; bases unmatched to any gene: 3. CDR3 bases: TGCAGCGCCGGGGACAGGGGGAACACCGGGGAGCTGTTTTTT. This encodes CSAGDRGNTGELFF.

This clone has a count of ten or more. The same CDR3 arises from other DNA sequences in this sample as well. The CDR3 loop is CASSFGYNEQFF. CDR3 nucleotide sequence: TGTGCCAGCAGTTTTGGGTACAATGAGCAGTTCTTC. The chain recombines TRBV28 with TRBJ2-1; no clear D gene. This CDR3 is built from 12 residues. Trimming removed 3 bases at V and 4 bases at J, with 4 bases between. Per the germline V gene, CDR1 is MDHEN and CDR2 is SYDVKM.

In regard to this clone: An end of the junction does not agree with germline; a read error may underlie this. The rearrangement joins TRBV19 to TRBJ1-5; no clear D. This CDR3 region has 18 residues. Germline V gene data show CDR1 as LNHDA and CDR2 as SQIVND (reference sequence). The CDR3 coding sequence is TGTGCCAGTACCGCGATGCGGGGAATTGTTAGAAGTGATCAGCCCCAGCGTTTT. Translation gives CASTAMRGIVRSDQPQRF.

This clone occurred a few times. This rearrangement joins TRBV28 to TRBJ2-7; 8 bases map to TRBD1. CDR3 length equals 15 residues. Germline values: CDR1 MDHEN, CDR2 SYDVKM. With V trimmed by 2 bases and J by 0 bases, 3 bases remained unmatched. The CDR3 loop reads CASSLRTGPSYEQYF. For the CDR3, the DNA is TGTGCCAGCAGTTTAAGGACAGGGCCCTCCTACGAGCAGTACTTC.

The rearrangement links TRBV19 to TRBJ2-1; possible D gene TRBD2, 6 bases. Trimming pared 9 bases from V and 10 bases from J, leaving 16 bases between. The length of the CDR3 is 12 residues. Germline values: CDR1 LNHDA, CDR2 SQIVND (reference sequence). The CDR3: CASSNPAGEQFF. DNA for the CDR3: TGTGCCAGCTCTAATCCGGCGGGGGAGCAGTTCTTC.

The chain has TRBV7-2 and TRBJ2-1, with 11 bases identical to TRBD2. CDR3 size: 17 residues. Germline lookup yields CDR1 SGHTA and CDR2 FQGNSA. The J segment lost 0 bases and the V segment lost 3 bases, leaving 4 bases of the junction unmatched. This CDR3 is CASSFTSGGSSYNEQFF. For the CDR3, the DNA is TGTGCCAGCAGCTTTACTAGCGGGGGAAGCTCCTACAATGAGCAGTTCTTC.

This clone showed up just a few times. DNA for the CDR3: TGTGCCATCAGTGAGTCGGGGTTCTATGGCTACACCTTC. This codes for CAISESGFYGYTF. This chain connects TRBV10-3 to TRBJ1-2, with D unresolved. V was clipped by 0 bases and J by 4 bases, with 6 bases between them. The CDR3 covers 13 residues. Germline-derived CDR1 and CDR2 are ENHRY and SYGVKD.

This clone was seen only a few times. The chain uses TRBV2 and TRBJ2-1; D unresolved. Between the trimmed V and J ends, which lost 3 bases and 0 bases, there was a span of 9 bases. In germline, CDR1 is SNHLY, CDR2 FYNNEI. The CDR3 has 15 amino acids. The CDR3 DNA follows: TGTGCCAGCAGTGATCGACGTCACTCCTACAATGAGCAGTTCTTC. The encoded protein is CASSDRRHSYNEQFF.

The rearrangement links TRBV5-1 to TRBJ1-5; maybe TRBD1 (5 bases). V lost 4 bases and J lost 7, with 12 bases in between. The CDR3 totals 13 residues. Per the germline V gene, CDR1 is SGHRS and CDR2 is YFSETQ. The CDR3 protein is CASSNRPNQPQHF. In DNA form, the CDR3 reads TGCGCCAGCAGCAACAGGCCGAACCAGCCCCAGCATTTT.

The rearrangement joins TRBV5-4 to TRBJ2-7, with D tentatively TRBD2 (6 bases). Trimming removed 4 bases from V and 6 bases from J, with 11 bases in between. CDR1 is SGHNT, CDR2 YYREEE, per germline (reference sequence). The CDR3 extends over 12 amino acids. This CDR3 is CASSALASEQYF. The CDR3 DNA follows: TGTGCCAGCAGCGCACTAGCTTCCGAGCAGTACTTC.

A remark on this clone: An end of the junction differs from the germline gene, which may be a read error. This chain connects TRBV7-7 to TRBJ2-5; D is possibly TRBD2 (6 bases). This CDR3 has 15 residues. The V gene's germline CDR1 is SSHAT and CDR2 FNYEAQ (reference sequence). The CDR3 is CASSLSGGTVETQYF. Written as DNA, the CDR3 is TGTGCTAGCAGCTTGTCTGGCGGGACTGTTGAGACCCAGTACTTC.

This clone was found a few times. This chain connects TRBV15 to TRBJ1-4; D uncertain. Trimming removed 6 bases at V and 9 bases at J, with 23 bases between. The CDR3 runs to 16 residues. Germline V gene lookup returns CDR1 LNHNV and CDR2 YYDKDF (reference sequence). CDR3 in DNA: TGTGCCACCAGTAGATTTGACCGGAGTGCGAGACAAAAACTGTTTTTT. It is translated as CATSRFDRSARQKLFF.

The CDR3 bases are TGTGCCACCAGCAGTGGACAAACCACTAATGAAAAACTGTTTTTT. It is translated as CATSSGQTTNEKLFF. V and J are TRBV15 and TRBJ1-4, with D tentatively TRBD1 (5 bases). Germline CDR1 LNHNV, CDR2 YYDKDF (reference sequence). The length of the CDR3 is 15 residues. Trimming left V 3 bases short and J 2 bases short, with 10 bases between.

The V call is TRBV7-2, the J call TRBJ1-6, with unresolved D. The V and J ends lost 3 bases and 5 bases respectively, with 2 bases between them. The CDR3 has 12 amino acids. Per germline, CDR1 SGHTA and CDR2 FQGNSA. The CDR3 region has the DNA TGTGCCAGCAGCTTTAATAATTCACCCCTCCACTTT. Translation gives CASSFNNSPLHF.

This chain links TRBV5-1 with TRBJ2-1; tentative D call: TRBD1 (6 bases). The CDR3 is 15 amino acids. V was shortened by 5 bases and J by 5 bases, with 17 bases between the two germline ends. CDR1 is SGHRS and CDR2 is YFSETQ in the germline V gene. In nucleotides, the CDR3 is TGCGCCAGCAGTTTAGCCCGGACAGAGGACAATGAGCAGTTCTTC. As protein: CASSLARTEDNEQFF.

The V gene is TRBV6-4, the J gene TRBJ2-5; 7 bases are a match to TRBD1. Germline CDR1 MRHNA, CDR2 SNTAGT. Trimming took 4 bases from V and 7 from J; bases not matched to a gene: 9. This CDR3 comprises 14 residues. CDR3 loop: CASSAHRGEGTQYF. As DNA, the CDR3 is TGTGCCAGCAGTGCCCACAGGGGAGAAGGGACCCAGTACTTC.

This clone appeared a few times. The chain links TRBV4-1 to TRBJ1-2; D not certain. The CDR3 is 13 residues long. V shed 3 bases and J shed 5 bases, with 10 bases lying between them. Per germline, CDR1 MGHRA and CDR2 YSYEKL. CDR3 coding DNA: TGCGCCAGCAGCCAGGACGCAGAATATGGCTACACCTTC. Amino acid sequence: CASSQDAEYGYTF.

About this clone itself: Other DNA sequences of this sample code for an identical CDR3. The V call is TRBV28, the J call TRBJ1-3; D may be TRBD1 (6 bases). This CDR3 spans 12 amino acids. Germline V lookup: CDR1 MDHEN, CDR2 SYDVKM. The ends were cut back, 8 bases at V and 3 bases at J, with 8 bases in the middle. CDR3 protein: CASQGSGNTIYF. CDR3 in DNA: TGTGCCAGCCAGGGGAGTGGAAACACCATATATTTT.

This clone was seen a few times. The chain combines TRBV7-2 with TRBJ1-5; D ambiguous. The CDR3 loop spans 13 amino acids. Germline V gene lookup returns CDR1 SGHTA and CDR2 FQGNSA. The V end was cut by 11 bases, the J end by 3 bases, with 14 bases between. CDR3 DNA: TGTGCCTCCCGGAGGAGTTTCAATCAGCCCCAGCATTTT. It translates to CASRRSFNQPQHF.

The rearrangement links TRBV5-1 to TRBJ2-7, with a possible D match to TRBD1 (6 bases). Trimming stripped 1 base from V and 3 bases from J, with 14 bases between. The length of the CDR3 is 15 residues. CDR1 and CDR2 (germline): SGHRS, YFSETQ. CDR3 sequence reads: CASSLNTGLGYEQYF. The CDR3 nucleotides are TGCGCCAGCAGCTTGAATACAGGGTTGGGCTACGAGCAGTACTTC.

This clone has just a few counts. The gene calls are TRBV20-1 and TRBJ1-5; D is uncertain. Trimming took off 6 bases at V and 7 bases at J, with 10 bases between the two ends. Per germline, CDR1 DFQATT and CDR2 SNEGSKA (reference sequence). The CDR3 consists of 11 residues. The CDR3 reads CSAQSAQPQHF. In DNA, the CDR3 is TGCAGTGCCCAGTCCGCCCAGCCCCAGCATTTT.

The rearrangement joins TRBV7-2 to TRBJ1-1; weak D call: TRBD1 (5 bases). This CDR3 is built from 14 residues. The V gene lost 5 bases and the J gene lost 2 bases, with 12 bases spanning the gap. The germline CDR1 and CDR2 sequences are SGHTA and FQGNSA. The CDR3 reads CASSPQGDNTEAFF. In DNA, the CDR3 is TGTGCCAGCAGCCCCCAGGGCGACAACACTGAAGCTTTCTTT.

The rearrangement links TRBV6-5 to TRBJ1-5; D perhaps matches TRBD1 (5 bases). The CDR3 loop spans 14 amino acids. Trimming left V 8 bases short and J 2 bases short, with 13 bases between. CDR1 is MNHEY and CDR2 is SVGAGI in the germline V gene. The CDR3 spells CASRAGTGNQPQHF. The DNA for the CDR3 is TGTGCCAGCCGCGCGGGGACGGGCAATCAGCCCCAGCATTTT.

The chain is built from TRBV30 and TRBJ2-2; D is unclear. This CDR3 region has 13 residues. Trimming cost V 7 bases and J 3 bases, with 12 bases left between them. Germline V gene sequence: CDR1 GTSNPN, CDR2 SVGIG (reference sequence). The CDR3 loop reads CALAGPHTGELFF. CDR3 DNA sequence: TGTGCCTTGGCAGGACCCCACACCGGGGAGCTGTTTTTT. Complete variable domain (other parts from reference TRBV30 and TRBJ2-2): SQTIHQWPATLVQPVGSPLSLECTVEGTSNPNLYWYRQAAGRGLQLLFYSVGIGQISSEVPQNLSASRPQDRQFILSSKKLLLSDSGFYLCALAGPHTGELFFGEGSRLTVL.

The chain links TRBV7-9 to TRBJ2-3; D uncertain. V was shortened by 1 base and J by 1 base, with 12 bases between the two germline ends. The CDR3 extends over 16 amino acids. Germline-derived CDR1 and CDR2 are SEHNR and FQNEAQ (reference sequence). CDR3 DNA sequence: TGTGCCAGCAGCTTAGGGCCCGCTAGGGGCACAGATACGCAGTATTTT. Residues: CASSLGPARGTDTQYF.

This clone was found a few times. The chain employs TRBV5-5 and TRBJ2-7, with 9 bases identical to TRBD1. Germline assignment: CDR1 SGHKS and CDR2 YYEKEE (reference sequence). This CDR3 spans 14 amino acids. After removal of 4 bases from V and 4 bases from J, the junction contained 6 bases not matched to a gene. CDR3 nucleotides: TGTGCCAGCAGCGGCGGGACAGGGTGGTACGAGCAGTACTTC. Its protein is CASSGGTGWYEQYF.

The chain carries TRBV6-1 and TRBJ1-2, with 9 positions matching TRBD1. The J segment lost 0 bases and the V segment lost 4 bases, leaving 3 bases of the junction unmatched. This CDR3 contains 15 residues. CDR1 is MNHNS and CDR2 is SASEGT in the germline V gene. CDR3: CASSAGQGANYGYTF. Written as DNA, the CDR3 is TGTGCCAGCAGTGCGGGACAGGGAGCTAACTATGGCTACACCTTC.

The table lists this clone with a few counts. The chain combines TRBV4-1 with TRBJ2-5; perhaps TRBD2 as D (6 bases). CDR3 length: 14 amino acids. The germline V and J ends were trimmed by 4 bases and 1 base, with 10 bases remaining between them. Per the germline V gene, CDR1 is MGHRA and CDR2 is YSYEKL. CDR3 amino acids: CASSRGGFQETQYF. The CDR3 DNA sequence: TGCGCCAGCAGCCGAGGAGGGTTCCAAGAGACCCAGTACTTC.